This T cell receptor beta chain was sequenced for a study of metastatic and nonmetastatic thyroid tumors. Per the original data handling: To classify distant metastasis in papillary thyroid cancer, a model was built from CDR3 differences across clinicopathological groups. Using MiXCR, TCRdb reanalyzed the PCR reads. Clone size and V and J calls follow TCRdb, not the original study. The table includes fewer than 7,000 clones, about 29% detected once. No treatment of any kind had been given to any patient before thyroid surgery. The clonotype was recovered from a female donor with papillary thyroid cancer or a benign thyroid nodule (not recorded which). Some clones in this sample may be carry-over from other donors' samples. The sequenced sample consisted of adjacent normal tissue.

The CDR3 region is CSAHGPGSYEQYF. For the CDR3, the DNA is TGCAGTGCTCACGGACCGGGCTCCTACGAGCAGTACTTC. The chain is built from TRBV20-1 and TRBJ2-7; D unclear. Germline V gene lookup returns CDR1 DFQATT and CDR2 SNEGSKA (reference sequence). Trimming stripped 5 bases from V and 0 bases from J, with 11 bases between. The CDR3 is 13 residues long.